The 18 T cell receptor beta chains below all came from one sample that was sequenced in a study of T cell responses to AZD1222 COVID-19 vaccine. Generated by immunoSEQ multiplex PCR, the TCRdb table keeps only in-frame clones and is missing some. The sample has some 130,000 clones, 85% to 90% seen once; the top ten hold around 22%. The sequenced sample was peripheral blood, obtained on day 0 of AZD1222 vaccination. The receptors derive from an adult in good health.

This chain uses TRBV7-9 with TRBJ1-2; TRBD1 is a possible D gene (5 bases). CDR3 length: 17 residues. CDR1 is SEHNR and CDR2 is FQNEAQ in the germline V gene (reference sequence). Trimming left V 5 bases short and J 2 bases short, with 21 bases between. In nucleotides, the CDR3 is TGTGCCAGCAGCCCCGGTTGGGGGACGGAACGAAACTATGGCTACACCTTC. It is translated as CASSPGWGTERNYGYTF.

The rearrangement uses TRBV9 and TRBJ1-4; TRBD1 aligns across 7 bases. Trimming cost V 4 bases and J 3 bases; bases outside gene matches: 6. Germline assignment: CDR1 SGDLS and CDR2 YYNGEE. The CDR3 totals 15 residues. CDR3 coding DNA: TGTGCCAGCAGCTTAAAGGGGGCTGCTAATGAAAAACTGTTTTTT. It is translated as CASSLKGAANEKLFF.

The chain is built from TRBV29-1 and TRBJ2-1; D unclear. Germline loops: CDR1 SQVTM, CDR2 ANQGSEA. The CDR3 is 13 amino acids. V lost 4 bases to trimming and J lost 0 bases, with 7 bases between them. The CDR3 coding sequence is TGCAGCGTTGTTAAGGGCTCCTACAATGAGCAGTTCTTC. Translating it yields CSVVKGSYNEQFF.

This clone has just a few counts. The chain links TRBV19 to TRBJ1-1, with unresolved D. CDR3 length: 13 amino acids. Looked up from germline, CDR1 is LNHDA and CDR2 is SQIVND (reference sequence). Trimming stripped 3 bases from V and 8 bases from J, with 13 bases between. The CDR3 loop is CASSIQEMGEAFF. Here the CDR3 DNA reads TGTGCCAGTAGTATCCAGGAGATGGGAGAAGCTTTCTTT.

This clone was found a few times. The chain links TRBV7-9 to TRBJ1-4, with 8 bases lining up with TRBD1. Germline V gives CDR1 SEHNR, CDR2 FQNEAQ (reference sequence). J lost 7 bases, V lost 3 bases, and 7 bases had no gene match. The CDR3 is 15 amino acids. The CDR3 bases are TGTGCCAGCAGCTTCGACAGGGGTTTGGGTGAAAAACTGTTTTTT. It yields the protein CASSFDRGLGEKLFF.

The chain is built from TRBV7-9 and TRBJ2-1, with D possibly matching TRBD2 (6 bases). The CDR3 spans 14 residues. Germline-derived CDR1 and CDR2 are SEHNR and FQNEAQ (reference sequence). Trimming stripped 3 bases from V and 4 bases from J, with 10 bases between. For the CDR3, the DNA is TGTGCCAGCAGCTTCCTAGGGAGGTACAATGAGCAGTTCTTC. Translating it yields CASSFLGRYNEQFF.

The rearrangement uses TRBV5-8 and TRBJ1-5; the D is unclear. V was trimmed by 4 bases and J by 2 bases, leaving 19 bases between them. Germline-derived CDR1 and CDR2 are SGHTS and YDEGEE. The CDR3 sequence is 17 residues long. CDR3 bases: TGTGCCAGCAGCACACCCCCGGGGTGGTACGGCAATCAGCCCCAGCATTTT. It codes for CASSTPPGWYGNQPQHF.

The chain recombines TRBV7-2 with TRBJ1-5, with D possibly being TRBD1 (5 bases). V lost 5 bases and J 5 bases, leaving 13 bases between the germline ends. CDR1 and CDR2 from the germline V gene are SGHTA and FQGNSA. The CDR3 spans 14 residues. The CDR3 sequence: CASSPGLSDQPQHF. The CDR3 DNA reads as TGTGCCAGCAGCCCGGGACTTTCGGATCAGCCCCAGCATTTT.

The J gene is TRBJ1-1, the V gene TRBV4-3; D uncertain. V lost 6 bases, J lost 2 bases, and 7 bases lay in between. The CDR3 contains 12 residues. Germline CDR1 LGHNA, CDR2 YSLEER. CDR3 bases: TGCGCCAGCAGGTCCAGTAACACTGAAGCTTTCTTT. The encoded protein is CASRSSNTEAFF.

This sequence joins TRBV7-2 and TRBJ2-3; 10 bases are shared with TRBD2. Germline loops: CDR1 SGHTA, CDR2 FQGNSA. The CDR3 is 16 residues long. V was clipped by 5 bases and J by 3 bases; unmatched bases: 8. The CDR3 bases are TGTGCCAGCAGCATGAGGACTAGCGGTCCGACAGATACGCAGTATTTT. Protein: CASSMRTSGPTDTQYF.

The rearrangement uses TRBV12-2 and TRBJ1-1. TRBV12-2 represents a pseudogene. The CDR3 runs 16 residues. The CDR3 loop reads CASCYRVAREGTEAFF. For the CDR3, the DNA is TGTGCAAGTTGCTACCGGGTGGCCAGGGAGGGAACTGAAGCTTTCTTT.

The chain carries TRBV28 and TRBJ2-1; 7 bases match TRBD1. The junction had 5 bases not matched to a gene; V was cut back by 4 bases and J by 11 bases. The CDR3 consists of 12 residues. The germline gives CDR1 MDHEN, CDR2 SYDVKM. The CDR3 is CASSSGQSKQFF. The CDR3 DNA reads TGTGCCAGCAGTTCGGGACAGTCGAAGCAGTTCTTC.

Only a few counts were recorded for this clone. Here the CDR3 reads CSVLKGHGREYEQYF. CDR3 DNA: TGCAGCGTTTTAAAGGGCCATGGACGAGAGTACGAGCAGTACTTC. This chain links TRBV29-1 with TRBJ2-7; no definite D call. Trimming took off 5 bases at V and 4 bases at J, with 21 bases between the two ends. Germline CDR1 and CDR2: SQVTM and ANQGSEA. CDR3 length: 15 amino acids.

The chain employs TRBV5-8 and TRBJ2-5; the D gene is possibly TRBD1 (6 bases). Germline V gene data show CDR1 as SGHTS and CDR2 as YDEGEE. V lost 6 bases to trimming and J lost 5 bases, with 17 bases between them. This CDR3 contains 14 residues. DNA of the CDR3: TGTGCCAGCACCCCGAGTGGGCAGGGGGAGACCCAGTACTTC. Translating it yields CASTPSGQGETQYF.

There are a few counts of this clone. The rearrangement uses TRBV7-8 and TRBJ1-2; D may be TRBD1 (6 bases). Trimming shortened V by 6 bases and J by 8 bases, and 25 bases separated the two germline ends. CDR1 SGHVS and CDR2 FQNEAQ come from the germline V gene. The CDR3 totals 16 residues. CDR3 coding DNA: TGTGCCAGCAGGTCGGGAACGAGGGGGGCCAGAGAAGGCTACACCTTC. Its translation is CASRSGTRGAREGYTF.

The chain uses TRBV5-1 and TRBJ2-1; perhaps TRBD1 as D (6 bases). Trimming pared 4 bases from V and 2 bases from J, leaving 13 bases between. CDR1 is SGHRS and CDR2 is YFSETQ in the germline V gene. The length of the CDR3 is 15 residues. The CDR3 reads CASSQTGSAYNEQFF. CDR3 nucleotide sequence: TGCGCCAGCAGCCAAACAGGGAGCGCCTACAATGAGCAGTTCTTC. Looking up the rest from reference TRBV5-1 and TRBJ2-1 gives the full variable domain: KAGVTQTPRYLIKTRGQQVTLSCSPISGHRSVSWYQQTPGQGLQFLFEYFSETQRNKGNFPGRFSGRQFSNSRSEMNVSTLELGDSALYLCASSQTGSAYNEQFFGPGTRLTVL.

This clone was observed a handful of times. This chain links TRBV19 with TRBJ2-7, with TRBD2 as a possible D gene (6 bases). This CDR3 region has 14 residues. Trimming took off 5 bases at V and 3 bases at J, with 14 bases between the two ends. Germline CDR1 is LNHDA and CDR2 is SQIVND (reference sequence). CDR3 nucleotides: TGTGCCAGTAGTGCTCCCGGGACTGGCTACGAGCAGTACTTC. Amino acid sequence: CASSAPGTGYEQYF. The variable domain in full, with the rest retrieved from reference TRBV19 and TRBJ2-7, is DGGITQSPKYLFRKEGQNVTLSCEQNLNHDAMYWYRQDPGQGLRLIYYSQIVNDFQKGDIAEGYSVSREKKESFPLTVTSAQKNPTAFYLCASSAPGTGYEQYFGPGTRLTVT.

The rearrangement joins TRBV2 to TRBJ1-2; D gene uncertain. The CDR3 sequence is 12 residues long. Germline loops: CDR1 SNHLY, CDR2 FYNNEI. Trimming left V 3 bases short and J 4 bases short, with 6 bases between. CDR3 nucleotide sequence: TGTGCCAGCAGTGATCCTAGCTATGGCTACACCTTC. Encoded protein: CASSDPSYGYTF.